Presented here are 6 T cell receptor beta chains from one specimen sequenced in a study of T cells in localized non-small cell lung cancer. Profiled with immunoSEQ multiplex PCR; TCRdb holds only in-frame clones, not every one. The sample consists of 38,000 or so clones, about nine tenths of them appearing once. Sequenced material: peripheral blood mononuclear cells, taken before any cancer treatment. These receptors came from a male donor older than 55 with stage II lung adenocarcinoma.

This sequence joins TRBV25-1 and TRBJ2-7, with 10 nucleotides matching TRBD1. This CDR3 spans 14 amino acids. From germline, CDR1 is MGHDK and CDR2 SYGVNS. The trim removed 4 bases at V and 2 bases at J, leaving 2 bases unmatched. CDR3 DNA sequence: TGTGCCAGCAGTGCGGACAGGGGGACCTACGAGCAGTACTTC. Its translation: CASSADRGTYEQYF.

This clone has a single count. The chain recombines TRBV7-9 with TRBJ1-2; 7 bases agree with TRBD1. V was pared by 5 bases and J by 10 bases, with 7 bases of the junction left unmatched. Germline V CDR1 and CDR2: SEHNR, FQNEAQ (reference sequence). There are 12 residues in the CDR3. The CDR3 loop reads CASSRGDSVYTF. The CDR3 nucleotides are TGTGCCAGCAGCCGCGGGGACAGTGTCTACACCTTC.

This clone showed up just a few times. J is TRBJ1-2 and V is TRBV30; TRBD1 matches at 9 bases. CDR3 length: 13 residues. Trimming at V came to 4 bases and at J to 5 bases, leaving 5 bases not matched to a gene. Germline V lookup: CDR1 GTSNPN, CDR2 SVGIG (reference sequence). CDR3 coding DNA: TGTGCCTGGAACGATGGGACAGGGTATGGCTACACCTTC. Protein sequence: CAWNDGTGYGYTF.

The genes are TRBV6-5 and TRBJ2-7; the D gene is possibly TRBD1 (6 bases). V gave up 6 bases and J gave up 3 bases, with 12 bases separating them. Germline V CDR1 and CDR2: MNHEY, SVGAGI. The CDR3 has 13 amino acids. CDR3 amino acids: CASSPDRLYEQYF. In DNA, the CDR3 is TGTGCCAGCAGCCCAGACAGGCTCTACGAGCAGTACTTC.

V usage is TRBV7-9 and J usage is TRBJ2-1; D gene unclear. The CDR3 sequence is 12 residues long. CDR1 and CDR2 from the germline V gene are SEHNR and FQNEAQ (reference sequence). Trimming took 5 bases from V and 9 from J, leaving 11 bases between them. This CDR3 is CASSIHGGEQFF. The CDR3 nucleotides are TGTGCCAGCAGCATCCACGGTGGTGAGCAGTTCTTC.

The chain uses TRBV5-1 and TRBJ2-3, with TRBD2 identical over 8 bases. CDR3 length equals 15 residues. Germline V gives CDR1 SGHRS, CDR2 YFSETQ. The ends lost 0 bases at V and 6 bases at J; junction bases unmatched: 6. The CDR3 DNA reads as TGCGCCAGCAGCTTGGCCGGGGGGGTAGGCGATACGCAGTATTTT. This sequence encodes CASSLAGGVGDTQYF. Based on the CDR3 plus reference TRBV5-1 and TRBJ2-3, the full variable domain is KAGVTQTPRYLIKTRGQQVTLSCSPISGHRSVSWYQQTPGQGLQFLFEYFSETQRNKGNFPGRFSGRQFSNSRSEMNVSTLELGDSALYLCASSLAGGVGDTQYFGPGTRLTVL.